This is a list of T cell receptor beta chains from one sample in a study of cytomegalovirus exposure and HLA in healthy donors. Here immunoSEQ multiplex PCR was the method, and the copy in TCRdb shows in-frame clones only, minus some. The table has about 180,000 clones, around 76% seen once. Sequencing input: PBMCs. Receptors originate from a woman under 40 in good health and CMV-seropositive. The conserved cysteine and the conserved F or W are not part of the CDR3 here. Fields, in order: V gene, J gene, CDR3 protein.

TRBV9	TRBJ1-2	ASWGQGNGYT
TRBV4-3	TRBJ1-3	ASGGQGDTIY
TRBV7-2	TRBJ2-5	ASRFSAGAGETQY
TRBV2	TRBJ2-3	ASTRDTDTQY
TRBV9	TRBJ2-6	ASSVAQGVTSEANVLT
TRBV6-5	TRBJ1-3	ASSPTGISGNTIY
TRBV30	TRBJ2-7	AWSSGTGRYEQY
TRBV10-2	TRBJ2-2	ASNSGTTAGELF
TRBV19	TRBJ2-1	ASTGLAEYNEQF
TRBV4-3	TRBJ1-4	ASSQAGALNEKLF
TRBV9	TRBJ2-5	ASSVGARETQY
TRBV5-1	TRBJ1-1	ASSRGVPNRVNTEAF
TRBV5-4	TRBJ2-1	ASSTGVKYNEQF
TRBV7-9	TRBJ1-2	SSSFGRGADYGYT
TRBV7-3	TRBJ1-2	ASSPSRKGGAT
TRBV18	TRBJ1-2	ASSPKGQGRGYGYT
TRBV18	TRBJ1-2	ASSPGGIGYT
TRBV10-3	TRBJ1-2	AISAPDRGNYGYT
TRBV19	TRBJ1-2	ASSTPGPQGNYGYT
TRBV5-6	TRBJ1-5	ASSRRGGQPQH
TRBV5-8	TRBJ1-5	ASSFSTGVGNQPQH
TRBV7-9	TRBJ2-7	ASSGGEELYEQY
TRBV9	TRBJ2-5	ASSVGGTGSGGNQETQY
TRBV4-1	TRBJ1-5	ASRQFGGPQH
TRBV15	TRBJ2-2	ATSTRGLDTGELF
TRBV5-4	TRBJ2-7	ASSTGTSGVTEQY